This T cell receptor beta chain was obtained from a study of blood T cell repertoires in COVID-19. Study context: Samples of COVID-19 (acute and convalescent) were obtained from the United States, Italy and Spain. PBMCs, B-cell-depleted T cells, or T cells were the source of the cDNA or gDNA that made up the material.

As processed by the authors: Amplified reference gene primers provided the basis for estimating nucleated cell counts. Generated by immunoSEQ multiplex PCR, the TCRdb table keeps only in-frame clones and is missing some. The DNA gave D and trimming, while V, J and clone size come from that table. Among fewer than 80,000 clones listed, roughly four fifths were seen once. This clone appeared once. The sequenced sample consisted of peripheral blood. The TCR originated in a woman older than 75 with acute or convalescent COVID-19.

This CDR3 is CASSGGGPQETQYF. The CDR3 DNA sequence: TGTGCCAGCAGCGGAGGAGGACCTCAAGAGACCCAGTACTTC. The J gene is TRBJ2-5, the V gene TRBV5-6; possible D gene TRBD2, 5 bases. Per the germline V gene, CDR1 is SGHDT and CDR2 is YYEEEE. The CDR3 is 14 amino acids. Between the trimmed V and J ends, which lost 4 bases and 2 bases, there was a span of 12 bases.